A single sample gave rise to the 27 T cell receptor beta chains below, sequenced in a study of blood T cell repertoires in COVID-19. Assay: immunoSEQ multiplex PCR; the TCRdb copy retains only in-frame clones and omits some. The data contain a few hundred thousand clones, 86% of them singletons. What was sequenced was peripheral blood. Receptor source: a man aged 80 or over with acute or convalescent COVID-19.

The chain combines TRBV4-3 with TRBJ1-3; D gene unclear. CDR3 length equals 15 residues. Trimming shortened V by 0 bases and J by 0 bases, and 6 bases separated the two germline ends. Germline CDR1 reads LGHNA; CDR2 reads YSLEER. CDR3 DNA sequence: TGCGCCAGCAGCCAAGATTTTAGCTCTGGAAACACCATATATTTT. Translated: CASSQDFSSGNTIYF.

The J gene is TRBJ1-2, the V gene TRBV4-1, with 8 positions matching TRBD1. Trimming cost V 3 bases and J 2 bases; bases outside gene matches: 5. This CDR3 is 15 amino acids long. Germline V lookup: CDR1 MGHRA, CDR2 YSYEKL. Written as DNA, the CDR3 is TGCGCCAGCAGCCACCCGACAGGGGCGAACTATGGCTACACCTTC. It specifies CASSHPTGANYGYTF.

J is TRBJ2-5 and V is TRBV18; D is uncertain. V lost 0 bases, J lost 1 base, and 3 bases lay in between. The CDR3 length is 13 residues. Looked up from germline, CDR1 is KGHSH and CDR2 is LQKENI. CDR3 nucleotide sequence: TGTGCCAGCTCACCACCGGCCCAAGAGACCCAGTACTTC. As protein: CASSPPAQETQYF. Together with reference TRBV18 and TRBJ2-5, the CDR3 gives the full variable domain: NAGVMQNPRHLVRRRGQEARLRCSPMKGHSHVYWYRQLPEEGLKFMVYLQKENIIDESGMPKERFSAEFPKEGPSILRIQQVVRGDSAAYFCASSPPAQETQYFGPGTRLLVL.

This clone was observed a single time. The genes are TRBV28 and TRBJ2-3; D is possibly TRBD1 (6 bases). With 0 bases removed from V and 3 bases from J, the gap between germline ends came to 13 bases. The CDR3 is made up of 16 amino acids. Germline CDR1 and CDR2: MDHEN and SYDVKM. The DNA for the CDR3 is TGTGCCAGCAGTTTATGGTCAGGGGTTGATACAGATACGCAGTATTTT. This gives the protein CASSLWSGVDTDTQYF.

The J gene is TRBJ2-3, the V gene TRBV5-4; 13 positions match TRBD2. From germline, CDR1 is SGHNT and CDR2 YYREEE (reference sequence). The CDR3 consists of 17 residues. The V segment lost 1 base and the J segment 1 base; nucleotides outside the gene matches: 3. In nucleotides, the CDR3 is TGTGCCAGCAGCTTGAGACTAGCGGGGGGCCGCACAGATACGCAGTATTTT. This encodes CASSLRLAGGRTDTQYF.

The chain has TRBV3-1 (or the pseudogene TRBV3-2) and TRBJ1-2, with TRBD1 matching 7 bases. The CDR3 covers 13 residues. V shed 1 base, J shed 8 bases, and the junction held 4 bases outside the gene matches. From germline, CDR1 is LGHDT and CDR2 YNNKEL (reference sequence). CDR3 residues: CASSQGTGNGYTF. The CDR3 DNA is TGTGCCAGCAGCCAAGGGACAGGTAACGGCTACACCTTC.

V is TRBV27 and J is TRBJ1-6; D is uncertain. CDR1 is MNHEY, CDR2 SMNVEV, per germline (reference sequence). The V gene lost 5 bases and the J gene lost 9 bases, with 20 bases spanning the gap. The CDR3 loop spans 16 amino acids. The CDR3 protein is CASSLLSQTVSSPLHF. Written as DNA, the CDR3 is TGTGCCAGCAGTCTCCTTAGTCAAACTGTTAGTTCACCCCTCCACTTT.

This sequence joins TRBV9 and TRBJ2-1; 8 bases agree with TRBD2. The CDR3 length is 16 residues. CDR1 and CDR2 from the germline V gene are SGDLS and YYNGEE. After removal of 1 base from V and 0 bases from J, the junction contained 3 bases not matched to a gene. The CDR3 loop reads CASSVSSGLSYNEQFF. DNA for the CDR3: TGTGCCAGCAGCGTATCTAGCGGGCTCTCCTACAATGAGCAGTTCTTC.

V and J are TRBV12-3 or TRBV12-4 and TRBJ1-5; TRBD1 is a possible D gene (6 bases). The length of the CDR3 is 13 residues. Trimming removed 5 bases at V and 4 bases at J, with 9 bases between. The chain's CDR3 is CASSETGNQPQHF. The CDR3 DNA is TGTGCCAGCAGTGAAACAGGGAATCAGCCCCAGCATTTT.

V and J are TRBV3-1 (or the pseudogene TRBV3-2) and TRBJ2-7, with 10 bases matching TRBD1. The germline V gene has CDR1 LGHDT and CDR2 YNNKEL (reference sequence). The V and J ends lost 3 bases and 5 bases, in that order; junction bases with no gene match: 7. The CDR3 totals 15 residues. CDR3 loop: CASSQRTGGTHEQYF. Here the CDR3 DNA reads TGTGCCAGCAGCCAGCGGACAGGGGGGACCCACGAGCAGTACTTC.

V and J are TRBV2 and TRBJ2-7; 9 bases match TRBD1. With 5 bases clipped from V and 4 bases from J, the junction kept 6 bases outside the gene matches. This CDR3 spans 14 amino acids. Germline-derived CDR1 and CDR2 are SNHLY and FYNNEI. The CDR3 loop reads CASSPGQGLYEQYF. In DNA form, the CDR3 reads TGTGCCAGCAGTCCGGGACAGGGCCTATACGAGCAGTACTTC.

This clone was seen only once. CDR3 coding DNA: TGTGCCAGCAGCCATAGACAGGCTCTGAACACTGAAGCTTTCTTT. Translated: CASSHRQALNTEAFF. V and J are TRBV3-1 (or the pseudogene TRBV3-2) and TRBJ1-1, with D possibly TRBD1 on 6 matching bases. The CDR3 runs 15 residues. V was shortened by 3 bases and J by 0 bases, with 11 bases between the two germline ends. CDR1 and CDR2 from the germline V gene are LGHDT and YNNKEL (reference sequence).

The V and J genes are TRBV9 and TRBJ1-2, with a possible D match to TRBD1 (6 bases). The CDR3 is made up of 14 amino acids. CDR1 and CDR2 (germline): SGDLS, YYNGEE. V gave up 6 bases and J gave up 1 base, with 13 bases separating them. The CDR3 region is CASTRTDNNYGYTF. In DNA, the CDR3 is TGTGCCAGCACGAGGACAGACAATAACTATGGCTACACCTTC.

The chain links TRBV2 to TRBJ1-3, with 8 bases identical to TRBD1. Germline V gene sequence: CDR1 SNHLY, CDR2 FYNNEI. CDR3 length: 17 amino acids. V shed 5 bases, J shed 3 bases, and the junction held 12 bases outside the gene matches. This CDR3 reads CASSLFKIGQGGNTIYF. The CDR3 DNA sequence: TGTGCCAGCAGTCTTTTTAAGATCGGACAGGGTGGAAACACCATATATTTT.

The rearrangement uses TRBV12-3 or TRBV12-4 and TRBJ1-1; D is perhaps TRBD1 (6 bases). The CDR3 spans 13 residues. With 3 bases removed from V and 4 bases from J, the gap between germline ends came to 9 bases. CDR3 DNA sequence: TGTGCCAGCAGTTTCCTGGACAGCACTGAAGCTTTCTTT. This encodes CASSFLDSTEAFF.

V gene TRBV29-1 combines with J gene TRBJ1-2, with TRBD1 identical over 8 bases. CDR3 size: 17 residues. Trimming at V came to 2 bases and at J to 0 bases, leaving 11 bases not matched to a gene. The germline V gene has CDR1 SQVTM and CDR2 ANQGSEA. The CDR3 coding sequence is TGCAGCGTTGAATTTTACAGGGGGAACAGATCTAACTATGGCTACACCTTC. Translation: CSVEFYRGNRSNYGYTF. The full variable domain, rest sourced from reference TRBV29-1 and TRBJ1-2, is SAVISQKPSRDICQRGTSLTIQCQVDSQVTMMFWYRQQPGQSLTLIATANQGSEATYESGFVIDKFPISRPNLTFSTLTVSNMSPEDSSIYLCSVEFYRGNRSNYGYTFGSGTRLTVV.

This CDR3 is CASSLGGQGGDHGYTF. The CDR3 nucleotides read TGTGCCAGCAGTTTGGGTGGACAGGGTGGGGATCATGGCTACACCTTC. The chain links TRBV28 to TRBJ1-2, with 8 positions matching TRBD1. There are 16 residues in the CDR3. Germline lookup yields CDR1 MDHEN and CDR2 SYDVKM. After removal of 3 bases from V and 6 bases from J, the junction contained 12 bases not matched to a gene.

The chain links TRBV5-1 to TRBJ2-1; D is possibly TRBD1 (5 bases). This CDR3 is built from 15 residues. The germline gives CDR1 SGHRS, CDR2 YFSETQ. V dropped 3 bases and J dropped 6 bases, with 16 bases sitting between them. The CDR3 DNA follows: TGCGCCAGCAGCTCTATGACAGTGTTGGCCAATGAGCAGTTCTTC. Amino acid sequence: CASSSMTVLANEQFF.

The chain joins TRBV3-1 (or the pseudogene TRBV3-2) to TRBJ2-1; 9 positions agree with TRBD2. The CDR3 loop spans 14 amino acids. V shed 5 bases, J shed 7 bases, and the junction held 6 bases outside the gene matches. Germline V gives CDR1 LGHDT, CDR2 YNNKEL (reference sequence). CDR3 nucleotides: TGTGCCAGCAGCTCTAGCGGGACATGGAATGAGCAGTTCTTC. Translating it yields CASSSSGTWNEQFF.

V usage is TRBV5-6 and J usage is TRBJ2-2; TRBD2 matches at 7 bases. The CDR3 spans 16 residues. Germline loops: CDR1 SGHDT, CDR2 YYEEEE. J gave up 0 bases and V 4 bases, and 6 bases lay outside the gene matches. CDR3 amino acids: CASSAGGTTNTGELFF. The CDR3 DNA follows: TGTGCCAGCAGCGCCGGGGGGACTACGAACACCGGGGAGCTGTTTTTT. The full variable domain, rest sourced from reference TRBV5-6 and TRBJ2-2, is DAGVTQSPTHLIKTRGQQVTLRCSPKSGHDTVSWYQQALGQGPQFIFQYYEEEERQRGNFPDRFSGHQFPNYSSELNVNALLLGDSALYLCASSAGGTTNTGELFFGEGSRLTVL.

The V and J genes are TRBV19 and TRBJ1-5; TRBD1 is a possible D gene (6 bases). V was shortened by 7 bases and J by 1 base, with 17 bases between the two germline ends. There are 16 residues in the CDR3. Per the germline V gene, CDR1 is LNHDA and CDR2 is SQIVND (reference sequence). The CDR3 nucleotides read TGTGCCAGTACCCCCCGGGGGGGCACAAGCAATCAGCCCCAGCATTTT. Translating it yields CASTPRGGTSNQPQHF.

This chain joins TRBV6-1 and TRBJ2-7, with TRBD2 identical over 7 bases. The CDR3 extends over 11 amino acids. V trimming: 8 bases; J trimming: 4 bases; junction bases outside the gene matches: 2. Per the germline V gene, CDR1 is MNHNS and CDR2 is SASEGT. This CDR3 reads CASQAGYEQYF. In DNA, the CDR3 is TGTGCCAGCCAAGCGGGGTACGAGCAGTACTTC.

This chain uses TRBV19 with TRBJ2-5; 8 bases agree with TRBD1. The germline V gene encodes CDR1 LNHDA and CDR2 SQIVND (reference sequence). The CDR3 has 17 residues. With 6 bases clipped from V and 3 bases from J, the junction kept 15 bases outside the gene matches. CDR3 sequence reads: CASRQGARRVHEETQYF. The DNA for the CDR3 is TGTGCCAGTAGGCAGGGGGCGCGCCGGGTCCATGAAGAGACCCAGTACTTC.

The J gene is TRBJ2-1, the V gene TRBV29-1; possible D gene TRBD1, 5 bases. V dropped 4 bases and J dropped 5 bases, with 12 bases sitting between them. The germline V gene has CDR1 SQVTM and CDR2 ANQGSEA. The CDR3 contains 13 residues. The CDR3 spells CSVAPTVNNEQFF. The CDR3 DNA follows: TGCAGCGTTGCGCCGACAGTGAACAATGAGCAGTTCTTC.

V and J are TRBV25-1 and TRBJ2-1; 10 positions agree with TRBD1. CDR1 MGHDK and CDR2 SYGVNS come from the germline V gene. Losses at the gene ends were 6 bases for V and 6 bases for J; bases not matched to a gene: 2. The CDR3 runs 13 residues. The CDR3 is CASSGTGVNEQFF. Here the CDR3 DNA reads TGTGCCAGCAGCGGGACAGGGGTCAATGAGCAGTTCTTC.

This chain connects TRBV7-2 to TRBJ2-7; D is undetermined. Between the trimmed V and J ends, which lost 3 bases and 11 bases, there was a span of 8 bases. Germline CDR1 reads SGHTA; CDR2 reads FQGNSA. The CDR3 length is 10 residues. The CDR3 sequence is CASSFQVKYF. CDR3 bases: TGTGCCAGCAGCTTCCAGGTTAAGTACTTC. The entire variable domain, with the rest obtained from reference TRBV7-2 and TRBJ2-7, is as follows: GAGVSQSPSNKVTEKGKDVELRCDPISGHTALYWYRQSLGQGLEFLIYFQGNSAPDKSGLPSDRFSAERTGGSVSTLTIQRTQQEDSAVYLCASSFQVKYFGPGTRLTVT.

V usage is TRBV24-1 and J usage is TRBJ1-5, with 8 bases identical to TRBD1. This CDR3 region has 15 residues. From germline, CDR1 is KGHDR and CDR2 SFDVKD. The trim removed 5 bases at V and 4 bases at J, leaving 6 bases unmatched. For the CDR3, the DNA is TGTGCCACCAGTGGGGCAGGGGGCCGTAATCAGCCCCAGCATTTT. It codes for CATSGAGGRNQPQHF.